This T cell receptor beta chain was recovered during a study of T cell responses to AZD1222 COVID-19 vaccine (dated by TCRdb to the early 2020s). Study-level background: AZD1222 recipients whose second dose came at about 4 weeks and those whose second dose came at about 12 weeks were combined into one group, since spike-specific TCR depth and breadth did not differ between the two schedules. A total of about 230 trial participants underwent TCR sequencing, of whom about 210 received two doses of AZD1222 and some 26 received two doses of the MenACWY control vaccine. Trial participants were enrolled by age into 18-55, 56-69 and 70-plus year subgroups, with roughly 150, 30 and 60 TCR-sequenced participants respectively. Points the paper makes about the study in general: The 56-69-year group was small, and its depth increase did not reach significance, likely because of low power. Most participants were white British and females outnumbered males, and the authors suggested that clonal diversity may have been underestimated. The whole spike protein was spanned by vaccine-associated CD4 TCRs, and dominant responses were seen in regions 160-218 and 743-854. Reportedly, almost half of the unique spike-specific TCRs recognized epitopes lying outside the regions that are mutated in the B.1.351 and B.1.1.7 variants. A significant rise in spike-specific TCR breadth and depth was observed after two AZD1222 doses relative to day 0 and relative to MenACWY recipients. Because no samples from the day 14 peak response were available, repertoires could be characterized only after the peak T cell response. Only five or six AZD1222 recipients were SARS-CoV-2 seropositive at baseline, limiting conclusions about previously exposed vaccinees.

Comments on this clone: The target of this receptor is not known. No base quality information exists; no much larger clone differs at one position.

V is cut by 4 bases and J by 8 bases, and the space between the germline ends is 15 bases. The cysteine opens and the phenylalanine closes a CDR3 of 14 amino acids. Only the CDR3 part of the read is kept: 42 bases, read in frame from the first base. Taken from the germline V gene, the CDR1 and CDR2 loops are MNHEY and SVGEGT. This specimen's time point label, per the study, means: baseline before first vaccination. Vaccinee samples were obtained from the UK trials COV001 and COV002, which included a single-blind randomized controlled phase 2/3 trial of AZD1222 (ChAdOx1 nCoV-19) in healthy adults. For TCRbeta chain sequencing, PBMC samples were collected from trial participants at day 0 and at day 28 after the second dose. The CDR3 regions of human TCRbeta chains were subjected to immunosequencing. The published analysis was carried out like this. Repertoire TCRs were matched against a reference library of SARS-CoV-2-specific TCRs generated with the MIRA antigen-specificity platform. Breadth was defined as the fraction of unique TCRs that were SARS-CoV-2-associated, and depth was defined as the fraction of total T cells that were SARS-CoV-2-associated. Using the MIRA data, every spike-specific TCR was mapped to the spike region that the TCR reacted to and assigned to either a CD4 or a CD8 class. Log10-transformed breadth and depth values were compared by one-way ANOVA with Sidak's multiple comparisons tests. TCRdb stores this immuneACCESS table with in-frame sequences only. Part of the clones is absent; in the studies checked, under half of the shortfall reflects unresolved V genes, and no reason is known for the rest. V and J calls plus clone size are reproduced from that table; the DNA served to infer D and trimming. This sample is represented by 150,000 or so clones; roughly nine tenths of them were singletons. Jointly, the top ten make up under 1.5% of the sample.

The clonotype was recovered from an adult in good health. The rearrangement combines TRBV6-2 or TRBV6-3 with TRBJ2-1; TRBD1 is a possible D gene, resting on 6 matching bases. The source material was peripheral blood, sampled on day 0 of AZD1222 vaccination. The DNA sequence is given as TGTGCCAGCAGTTCCCAAGGGGGTTGGGATGAGCAGTTCTTC. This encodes CASSSQGGWDEQFF.